This record concerns one T cell receptor (beta chain) sequence. Antigen unknown. The entry originates in a study of beta chain features in type 1 diabetes. V gave up 4 bases and J gave up 4 bases; unmatched junction bases: 5. The CDR3 is 15 amino acids. Germline-derived CDR1 and CDR2 are SGHTA and FQGNSA. Averaging roughly 100 mL, one heparinised blood draw was given by each donor. Each sorted fraction was over 95% pure. Broader study findings: TCRB CDR3 length was moderately but significantly reduced in all four CD4+ subsets of Type 1 diabetes patients.

Reverse transcribing all isolated RNA meant expressed TCRB transcripts were sequenced. Profiled with immunoSEQ multiplex PCR; TCRdb holds only in-frame clones, not every one. This table holds about 710,000 clones, 11% to 15% found once. The receptor comes from a man between 18 and 35 years old with type 1 diabetes. This chain connects TRBV7-2 to TRBJ1-2, with 11 bases that match TRBD1. Input material: naive CD4+ T cells from blood. This CDR3 is CASSSGTGGVYGYTF. In nucleotides, the CDR3 is TGTGCCAGCAGCTCCGGGACAGGGGGAGTCTATGGCTACACCTTC.